This entry is about one T cell receptor beta chain. Its antigen is undetermined. The sample is drawn from a study of blood T cells in healthy people across ages. CDR3 size: 16 residues. Germline-derived CDR1 and CDR2 are MNHEY and SMNVEV (reference sequence). Trimming took 2 bases from V and 0 from J, leaving 14 bases between them. A sample-barcoded 5' primer and a J-beta primer mix were used in a second PCR of about 6 to 11 cycles. MiXCR, applied by TCRdb to the 5' RACE reads, yields one record per CDR3 protein. The sample has 1.2 million to 1.5 million distinct CDR3 sequences; approximately 59% are singletons. Study-level results: Strong correlation was found linking TCR beta diversity to naive T cell percentage. Relative to aged donors, long-lived donors carried more naive CD4+ cells and displayed higher diversity.

The sequence came from a man aged 18-30 years in good health. The chain employs TRBV27 and TRBJ2-7, with D perhaps TRBD1 or TRBD2 (5 bases each). The sequenced sample consisted of blood. CDR3 loop: CASSLEFGTASYEQYF. Written as DNA, the CDR3 is TGTGCCAGCAGTTTAGAATTTGGGACGGCCTCCTACGAGCAGTACTTC.